This entry lists 9 T cell receptor beta chains sequenced from one sample in a study of shared clonotypes between healthy human individuals. Naive CD8 cells, CD45RO-negative and positively selected for CCR7, excluded terminally differentiated effector memory CD45RA+ cells. The data were produced by immunoSEQ multiplex PCR, yet TCRdb's version contains in-frame clones alone and is incomplete. This sample has about 700,000 clones, with 92% found just once. The specimen sequenced was naive CD8+ T cells sorted from blood. Receptor source: a man between 25 and 39 years old in good health.

The chain employs TRBV19 and TRBJ1-1; TRBD1 matches 12 bases. Trimming took 4 bases from V and 6 from J; bases not matched to a gene: 12. CDR3 length equals 17 residues. Germline CDR1 LNHDA, CDR2 SQIVND (reference sequence). The CDR3 bases are TGTGCCAGTAGTAGCACCGGGACAGGGGGCGCTTGGGCTGAAGCTTTCTTT. Residues: CASSSTGTGGAWAEAFF.

The chain uses TRBV11-2 and TRBJ2-1, with 8 bases aligning to TRBD2. Trimming cost V 1 base and J 7 bases; bases outside gene matches: 6. The length of the CDR3 is 15 residues. CDR1 is SGHAT, CDR2 FQNNGV, per germline. The CDR3 coding sequence is TGTGCCAGCAGCTTAGTGGGACTAGACGGAAATGAGCAGTTCTTC. Encoded protein: CASSLVGLDGNEQFF.

J is TRBJ2-1 and V is TRBV5-4, with 13 bases fitting TRBD2. The V and J ends lost 4 bases and 5 bases, in that order; junction bases with no gene match: 6. Germline V gene sequence: CDR1 SGHNT, CDR2 YYREEE (reference sequence). This CDR3 region has 16 residues. CDR3 residues: CASSPGGLAGNNEQFF. In DNA form, the CDR3 reads TGTGCCAGCAGCCCGGGGGGACTAGCGGGAAACAATGAGCAGTTCTTC.

The chain uses TRBV5-6 and TRBJ1-1; a weak D match, TRBD1 (5 bases). Trimming removed 2 bases at V and 5 bases at J, with 13 bases between. The CDR3 has 14 residues. CDR1 and CDR2 (germline): SGHDT, YYEEEE. In nucleotides, the CDR3 is TGTGCCAGCAGCTTAGCGGGGCGGTTGACTGAAGCTTTCTTT. Protein product: CASSLAGRLTEAFF. Supplemented by reference TRBV5-6 and TRBJ1-1, the full variable domain reads DAGVTQSPTHLIKTRGQQVTLRCSPKSGHDTVSWYQQALGQGPQFIFQYYEEEERQRGNFPDRFSGHQFPNYSSELNVNALLLGDSALYLCASSLAGRLTEAFFGQGTRLTVV.

The chain carries TRBV27 and TRBJ2-7; no definite D call. There are 14 residues in the CDR3. V was shortened by 5 bases and J by 0 bases, with 11 bases between the two germline ends. Germline V gene data show CDR1 as MNHEY and CDR2 as SMNVEV (reference sequence). The CDR3 loop reads CASSISRSSYEQYF. CDR3 DNA sequence: TGTGCCAGCAGTATTTCCCGAAGCTCCTACGAGCAGTACTTC.

The V call is TRBV7-9, the J call TRBJ1-2; possibly TRBD1 for D (6 bases). The CDR3 runs 11 residues. Between the trimmed V and J ends, which lost 3 bases and 13 bases, there was a span of 12 bases. Germline V gene sequence: CDR1 SEHNR, CDR2 FQNEAQ (reference sequence). This CDR3 reads CASSFPPRGTF. DNA for the CDR3: TGTGCCAGCAGCTTTCCCCCCAGGGGCACCTTC. The whole variable domain, remainder taken from reference TRBV7-9 and TRBJ1-2, is DTGVSQNPRHKITKRGQNVTFRCDPISEHNRLYWYRQTLGQGPEFLTYFQNEAQLEKSRLLSDRFSAERPKGSFSTLEIQRTEQGDSAMYLCASSFPPRGTFGSGTRLTVV.

V and J are TRBV11-2 and TRBJ2-5; 8 positions match TRBD1. From germline, CDR1 is SGHAT and CDR2 FQNNGV. The CDR3 totals 17 residues. V was pared by 1 base and J by 2 bases, with 9 bases of the junction left unmatched. The CDR3 DNA follows: TGTGCCAGCAGCTTAGGGTGGACAGGGATGGATCAAGAGACCCAGTACTTC. Amino acid sequence: CASSLGWTGMDQETQYF.

The chain's CDR3 is CASSLFAQFSYNEQFF. CDR3 nucleotides: TGTGCCAGCAGTTTATTTGCTCAATTCTCCTACAATGAGCAGTTCTTC. This chain uses TRBV27 with TRBJ2-1; the D is unclear. The germline V and J ends were trimmed by 1 base and 0 bases, with 10 bases remaining between them. Germline V CDR1 and CDR2: MNHEY, SMNVEV (reference sequence). This CDR3 comprises 16 residues.

This rearrangement joins TRBV4-3 to TRBJ2-7; 12 bases are a match to TRBD2. Per germline, CDR1 LGHNA and CDR2 YSLEER. The CDR3 is 16 amino acids. Trimming cost V 3 bases and J 2 bases; bases outside gene matches: 5. DNA for the CDR3: TGCGCCAGCAGCCAGGAACTAGCGGGAGGAACCTACGAGCAGTACTTC. It encodes CASSQELAGGTYEQYF.